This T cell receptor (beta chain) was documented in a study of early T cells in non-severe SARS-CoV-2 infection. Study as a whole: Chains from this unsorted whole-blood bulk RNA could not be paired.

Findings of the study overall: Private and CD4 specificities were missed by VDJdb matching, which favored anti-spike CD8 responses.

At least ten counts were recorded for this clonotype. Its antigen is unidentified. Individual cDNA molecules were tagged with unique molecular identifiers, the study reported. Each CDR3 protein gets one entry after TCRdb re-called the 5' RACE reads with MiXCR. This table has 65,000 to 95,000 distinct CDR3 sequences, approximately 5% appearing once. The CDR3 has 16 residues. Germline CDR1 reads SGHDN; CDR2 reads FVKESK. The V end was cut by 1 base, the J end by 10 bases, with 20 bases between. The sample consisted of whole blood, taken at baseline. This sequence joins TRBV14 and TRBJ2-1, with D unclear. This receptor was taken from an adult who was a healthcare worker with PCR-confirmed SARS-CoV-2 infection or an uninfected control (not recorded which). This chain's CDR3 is CASSQGRKVGSLEQFF. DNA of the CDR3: TGTGCCAGCAGCCAAGGACGAAAGGTGGGAAGCCTAGAGCAGTTCTTC.